Given below is one TCR beta chain in context. Its antigen remains unidentified. These data originate in a study of regulatory T cells in long-lasting Graves disease. General study points: There was favoring of TRBV28, TRBJ1-2 and TRBJ2-5 in persistent disease.

Time point indicated: newly diagnosed GD, antithyroid drugs for less than 3 months. PBMCs provided the RNA from which the TCR library was made. Assembly of TCR beta libraries relied on iRepertoire HTBI primers together with Arm-PCR of CDR3 regions. TCRdb reanalysed the multiplex PCR reads using MiXCR and keeps one entry per CDR3 protein. The sample records just over 600,000 distinct CDR3 sequences, roughly 15% being singletons. The CDR3 extends over 12 amino acids. The V gene lost 5 bases and the J gene lost 5 bases, with 9 bases spanning the gap. A further study also used this sample, focusing on T cells in Graves' hyperthyroidism and ophthalmopathy. This second study says: First-round RT-PCR with HTBI primers amplified the TCR CDR3 region.

The chain carries TRBV12-3 or TRBV12-4 and TRBJ1-1, with no clear D. This TCR derives from a woman aged 30 to 39 with Graves disease. The sample was peripheral blood mononuclear cells (PBMCs), taken at new diagnosis, from a patient treated with antithyroid drugs. CDR3 sequence: CASSLSPTEAFF. In DNA form, the CDR3 reads TGTGCCAGCAGTCTATCTCCGACTGAAGCTTTCTTT.